A single sample is the source of the 10 T cell receptor beta chains below, sequenced in a study of T-cell reconstitution after alpha-beta-depleted transplantation in children. Unique molecular identifiers were incorporated into the prepared TCRbeta library. TCRdb re-derived calls from the PCR reads in MiXCR, one entry per CDR3 protein. The table lists 150,000 to 250,000 distinct CDR3 sequences, about 15% of them singletons. This sample comprised PBMCs from the stem cell graft donor, obtained from the stem cell graft. The receptors were sampled from a human donor who donated a stem cell graft to a child with acute lymphoblastic leukemia.

Note on this clonotype: A clone one base away is much larger, so this may be a read error. The chain couples TRBV12-3 or TRBV12-4 to TRBJ1-2, with 9 bases that match TRBD1. This CDR3 is built from 14 residues. With 5 bases clipped from V and 3 bases from J, the junction kept 4 bases outside the gene matches. The CDR3 nucleotides are TGTGCCAGCAGTCCGGGACAGGGCTACTATGGCTACACCTTC. Residues: CASSPGQGYYGYTF.

The sample holds many counts of this clonotype. The chain recombines TRBV3-1 with TRBJ2-1; TRBD2 agrees at 12 bases. The CDR3 totals 18 residues. With V trimmed by 0 bases and J by 7 bases, 10 bases remained unmatched. CDR1 is LGHDT, CDR2 YNNKEL, per germline (reference sequence). The DNA of the CDR3 is TGTGCCAGCAGCCAAGATCGGAGACTAGCGGGAGTCCGGAATGAGCAGTTCTTC. Protein sequence: CASSQDRRLAGVRNEQFF.

This clonotype was counted a few times. The chain employs TRBV7-9 and TRBJ2-7; D is tentatively TRBD1 or TRBD2 (5 bases each). In germline, CDR1 is SEHNR, CDR2 FQNEAQ (reference sequence). Deletions cut 1 base from V and 3 bases from J, with 10 bases between. This CDR3 has 14 residues. CDR3 DNA sequence: TGTGCCAGCAGCTTAGAGTCAGGGAGCTACGAGCAGTACTTC. Protein sequence: CASSLESGSYEQYF.

In its sample, this clonotype was seen many times. V is TRBV5-1 and J is TRBJ1-5, with 10 bases that match TRBD1. The CDR3 loop spans 16 amino acids. Germline V gene lookup returns CDR1 SGHRS and CDR2 YFSETQ. The V gene end was trimmed by 2 bases and the J gene end by 6 bases; junction bases not matched to a gene: 8. CDR3 loop: CASSLTGTGVGQPQHF. In nucleotides, the CDR3 is TGCGCCAGCAGCTTAACCGGGACAGGGGTAGGTCAGCCCCAGCATTTT.

On this clonotype itself: Given a much more abundant clone one base away, this may be a read error. Likely a read error: the CDR3 ends without its conserved phenylalanine or tryptophan. The V and J genes are TRBV12-3 or TRBV12-4 and TRBJ2-5; no definite D call. The CDR3 sequence is 15 residues long. The V end was cut by 5 bases, the J end by 3 bases, with 16 bases between. The CDR3 DNA is TGTGCCAGCAGTCCGAGGATGCCTGCGAAAGAGACCCAGTACTCC. Translating gives CASSPRMPAKETQYS.

The chain combines TRBV5-1 with TRBJ1-1; perhaps TRBD1 as D (6 bases). V lost 1 base and J lost 4, with 17 bases in between. Germline-derived CDR1 and CDR2 are SGHRS and YFSETQ. The CDR3 has 16 residues. CDR3 nucleotides: TGCGCCAGCAGCTTGAAGCAGGGGCCGGGCGCCACTGAAGCTTTCTTT. Encoded protein: CASSLKQGPGATEAFF.

The CDR3 region has the DNA TGTGCCAGCAGCCCTGACGGATACAATGAGCAGTTCTTC. The encoded protein is CASSPDGYNEQFF. The chain employs TRBV7-9 and TRBJ2-1, with unresolved D. This CDR3 has 13 amino acids. V was clipped by 5 bases and J by 4 bases, with 9 bases between them. Germline assignment: CDR1 SEHNR and CDR2 FQNEAQ (reference sequence). Based on the CDR3 plus reference TRBV7-9 and TRBJ2-1, the full variable domain is DTGVSQNPRHKITKRGQNVTFRCDPISEHNRLYWYRQTLGQGPEFLTYFQNEAQLEKSRLLSDRFSAERPKGSFSTLEIQRTEQGDSAMYLCASSPDGYNEQFFGPGTRLTVL.

This chain links TRBV10-2 with TRBJ2-2; 7 nucleotides line up with TRBD2. The CDR3 length is 15 residues. Germline assignment: CDR1 WSHSY and CDR2 SAAADI. V dropped 6 bases and J dropped 6; count of bases not matched to a gene: 10. The CDR3 region has the DNA TGCGCCAGCAGCCCGGGACTACGTTTCGCCGGGGAGCTGTTTTTT. The encoded protein is CASSPGLRFAGELFF.

As concerns this clonotype: A much larger clonotype is one base distant, so this may be a read error. The V call is TRBV6-1, the J call TRBJ2-3; 8 positions agree with TRBD1. The CDR3 has 14 amino acids. Germline V gene sequence: CDR1 MNHNS, CDR2 SASEGT. V was pared by 5 bases and J by 5 bases, with 6 bases of the junction left unmatched. DNA of the CDR3: TGTGCCAGCAGTAAATTTACAGGGGGAGATACGCAGTATTTT. This encodes CASSKFTGGDTQYF.

The V and J genes are TRBV24-1 and TRBJ2-1, with TRBD1 identical over 10 bases. The length of the CDR3 is 16 residues. Germline V lookup: CDR1 KGHDR, CDR2 SFDVKD. V shed 0 bases and J 5 bases; nucleotides not matched to a gene: 3. The CDR3: CATSDLVGTGDNEQFF. CDR3 nucleotide sequence: TGTGCCACCAGTGATTTGGTTGGGACAGGGGACAATGAGCAGTTCTTC.